Presented here are 16 T cell receptor beta chains from one specimen sequenced in a study of control samples from healthy donors and cancer patients. Clones were sequenced by immunoSEQ multiplex PCR, and TCRdb holds only the in-frame ones, with some missing. In the table there are around 33,000 clones, more than 85% of which are singletons. Sample: PBMCs. The source of these receptors is a woman between 40 and 50 years old with lung cancer.

The V and J genes are TRBV10-3 and TRBJ2-7; D call uncertain. V was shortened by 0 bases and J by 3 bases, with 6 bases between the two germline ends. Germline lookup yields CDR1 ENHRY and CDR2 SYGVKD. CDR3 length: 13 residues. CDR3 DNA: TGTGCCATCAGTGAGTCGACGGGCTACGAGCAGTACTTC. This codes for CAISESTGYEQYF.

V usage is TRBV7-9 and J usage is TRBJ2-3, with D maybe TRBD2 (6 bases). The germline V gene has CDR1 SEHNR and CDR2 FQNEAQ (reference sequence). V lost 5 bases to trimming and J lost 3 bases, with 12 bases between them. This CDR3 region has 14 residues. The CDR3 DNA reads TGTGCCAGCAGCCGCGGGGTAACTACAGATACGCAGTATTTT. Its translation: CASSRGVTTDTQYF.

The J gene is TRBJ1-2, the V gene TRBV2; tentatively, D is TRBD1 (6 bases). Germline V gene lookup returns CDR1 SNHLY and CDR2 FYNNEI. The CDR3 spans 12 residues. Trimming removed 4 bases at V and 6 bases at J, with 9 bases between. The CDR3 DNA follows: TGTGCCAGCAGTGTCAGGGGCGATGGCTACACCTTC. This gives the protein CASSVRGDGYTF.

CDR3 residues: CASSWTGAEAFF. The CDR3 nucleotides are TGTGCCAGCAGCTGGACAGGGGCTGAAGCTTTCTTT. The V call is TRBV6-6, the J call TRBJ1-1, with 9 bases fitting TRBD1. The CDR3 totals 12 residues. V lost 6 bases, J lost 6 bases, and 2 bases stayed unmatched. Germline loops: CDR1 MNHNY, CDR2 SVGAGI (reference sequence).

This chain links TRBV4-1 with TRBJ1-5, with D maybe TRBD1 (5 bases). Trimming took 4 bases from V and 6 from J, leaving 13 bases between them. The germline V gene has CDR1 MGHRA and CDR2 YSYEKL. The length of the CDR3 is 14 residues. The CDR3, as DNA: TGCGCCAGCAGCCTAGTTTTGGGGGGTCAGCCCCAGCATTTT. Its protein is CASSLVLGGQPQHF.

J is TRBJ1-1 and V is TRBV19; D is unclear. V lost 0 bases, J lost 0 bases, and 11 bases lay in between. This CDR3 is built from 16 residues. Germline V gene sequence: CDR1 LNHDA, CDR2 SQIVND (reference sequence). CDR3 amino acids: CASSIDLVEMNTEAFF. The CDR3 coding sequence is TGTGCCAGTAGTATAGATCTGGTGGAGATGAACACTGAAGCTTTCTTT.

The chain recombines TRBV19 with TRBJ1-1; D gene ambiguous. Germline CDR1 LNHDA, CDR2 SQIVND (reference sequence). This CDR3 contains 11 residues. Trimming left V 3 bases short and J 7 bases short, with 6 bases between. As DNA, the CDR3 is TGTGCCAGTAGTATCGGCAGTGAAGCTTTCTTT. This sequence encodes CASSIGSEAFF.

J is TRBJ1-6 and V is TRBV19; 8 bases agree with TRBD1. The V gene's germline CDR1 is LNHDA and CDR2 SQIVND (reference sequence). This CDR3 is 17 amino acids long. V lost 4 bases and J lost 9; bases outside the gene matches: 14. The CDR3 DNA reads TGTGCCAGTAGTACATCCGGCGGCGGACAGGGTAGTTCACCCCTCCACTTT. Its translation: CASSTSGGGQGSSPLHF.

This CDR3 is CASSSGSWGATEAFF. The CDR3 coding sequence is TGTGCCAGCAGTAGCGGGTCTTGGGGAGCCACTGAAGCTTTCTTT. The V and J genes are TRBV11-3 and TRBJ1-1, with D unresolved. The CDR3 consists of 15 residues. The V end was cut by 6 bases, the J end by 4 bases, with 18 bases between. The germline V gene encodes CDR1 SGHNT and CDR2 YENEEA.

On this clone itself: Different DNA sequences within this sample yield the same CDR3. V gene TRBV3-1 (or the pseudogene TRBV3-2) combines with J gene TRBJ1-2; D perhaps matches TRBD1 (5 bases). Germline lookup yields CDR1 LGHDT and CDR2 YNNKEL (reference sequence). V was pared by 0 bases and J by 4 bases, with 9 bases between. The CDR3 sequence is 14 residues long. The CDR3 region has the DNA TGTGCCAGCAGCCAAGAGGGGCTCGGCTATGGCTACACCTTC. Its translation: CASSQEGLGYGYTF.

CDR3 in amino acids: CASSPRGPGYTF. The DNA of the CDR3 is TGTGCCAGCAGCCCTAGGGGGCCCGGCTACACCTTC. The J gene is TRBJ1-2, the V gene TRBV2; TRBD1 matches 7 bases. Germline V gene lookup returns CDR1 SNHLY and CDR2 FYNNEI. This CDR3 is built from 12 residues. V lost 6 bases, J lost 8 bases, and 6 bases stayed unmatched.

V and J are TRBV27 and TRBJ1-1; TRBD1 is a possible D gene (5 bases). V was pared by 4 bases and J by 3 bases, with 9 bases between. The germline V gene encodes CDR1 MNHEY and CDR2 SMNVEV (reference sequence). CDR3 length: 13 amino acids. The CDR3 region is CASSSQGYTEAFF. In DNA, the CDR3 is TGTGCCAGCAGTTCTCAGGGTTACACTGAAGCTTTCTTT.

This CDR3 reads CASSQDLGYEQYF. As DNA, the CDR3 is TGCGCCAGCAGCCAAGATTTAGGTTACGAGCAGTACTTC. The V and J genes are TRBV4-1 and TRBJ2-7; D uncertain. Trimming took off 0 bases at V and 4 bases at J, with 7 bases between the two ends. CDR3 size: 13 residues. Germline V gene data show CDR1 as MGHRA and CDR2 as YSYEKL.

The chain uses TRBV9 and TRBJ2-1; D might be TRBD1 or TRBD2, each matching 5 bases. The germline V gene encodes CDR1 SGDLS and CDR2 YYNGEE. V was cut by 1 base and J by 8 bases, with 22 bases left in between. This CDR3 has 17 amino acids. This CDR3 reads CASSVMGRLETVDEQFF. The CDR3 bases are TGTGCCAGCAGCGTAATGGGACGCCTGGAAACGGTCGATGAGCAGTTCTTC. Full variable domain (outside the CDR3, taken from reference TRBV9 and TRBJ2-1): DSGVTQTPKHLITATGQRVTLRCSPRSGDLSVYWYQQSLDQGLQFLIQYYNGEERAKGNILERFSAQQFPDLHSELNLSSLELGDSALYFCASSVMGRLETVDEQFFGPGTRLTVL.

The chain joins TRBV7-9 to TRBJ1-2; TRBD1 matches at 8 bases. The V gene's germline CDR1 is SEHNR and CDR2 FQNEAQ (reference sequence). J was trimmed by 6 bases and V by 5 bases; bases with no gene match: 8. This CDR3 spans 14 amino acids. In DNA form, the CDR3 reads TGTGCCAGCAGCGGGGGCAGGGGGCAAGATGGCTACACCTTC. Amino acids: CASSGGRGQDGYTF.

The V gene is TRBV29-1, the J gene TRBJ1-1, with a possible D match to TRBD1 (5 bases). This CDR3 region has 13 residues. Trimming cost V 7 bases and J 3 bases, with 15 bases left between them. Germline CDR1 is SQVTM and CDR2 is ANQGSEA. CDR3 DNA sequence: TGCAGCGCCCGCGGGGTGGGGGACACTGAAGCTTTCTTT. Its translation: CSARGVGDTEAFF.